Below, 9 T cell receptor beta chains from the same sample are listed, as sequenced in a study of blood T cell repertoires in COVID-19. Clones were read by immunoSEQ multiplex PCR, and TCRdb kept only the in-frame ones, dropping some. This table holds more than 200,000 clones, about 85% found once. Material: peripheral blood. The origin of the receptors is a woman aged 50 to 65 with COVID-19, enrolled during active disease.

CDR3 sequence: CASSVGGPYNEQFF. CDR3 coding DNA: TGTGCCAGCAGCGTAGGTGGCCCCTACAATGAGCAGTTCTTC. This sequence joins TRBV9 and TRBJ2-1; no firm D call. The CDR3 loop spans 14 amino acids. V was trimmed by 0 bases and J by 2 bases, leaving 6 bases between them. CDR1 and CDR2 (germline): SGDLS, YYNGEE.

The chain joins TRBV10-3 to TRBJ2-6; D possibly corresponds to TRBD1 (5 bases). The CDR3 runs to 16 residues. CDR1 and CDR2 from the germline V gene are ENHRY and SYGVKD. The V and J ends lost 0 bases and 4 bases respectively, with 10 bases between them. CDR3 bases: TGTGCCATCAGTGAGTCGAAGGGGCCGGGGGCCAACGTCCTGACTTTC. It specifies CAISESKGPGANVLTF.

The CDR3 loop reads CASSQLRDRGLTFF. The CDR3 coding sequence is TGCGCCAGCAGCCAACTCCGGGACAGGGGGTTAACTTTCTTT. The genes are TRBV5-1 and TRBJ1-1; TRBD1 matches at 11 bases. The CDR3 totals 14 residues. CDR1 and CDR2 from the germline V gene are SGHRS and YFSETQ. J lost 12 bases, V lost 4 bases, and 11 bases had no gene match.

The chain recombines TRBV6-4 with TRBJ2-3; 7 nucleotides match TRBD2. The CDR3 runs to 16 residues. J lost 1 base, V lost 2 bases, and 6 bases had no gene match. Germline lookup yields CDR1 MRHNA and CDR2 SNTAGT. For the CDR3, the DNA is TGTGCCAGCAGTGACGAGCGGGGTAGCGGCACAGATACGCAGTATTTT. This encodes CASSDERGSGTDTQYF.

CDR3 DNA sequence: TGTGCCAGCAGCCCCCAAGCGGGGAGTACCACAGATACGCAGTATTTT. This sequence encodes CASSPQAGSTTDTQYF. This chain joins TRBV7-2 and TRBJ2-3; 7 bases line up with TRBD2. The germline V gene has CDR1 SGHTA and CDR2 FQGNSA. The CDR3 runs 16 residues. J gave up 2 bases and V 5 bases, and 10 bases lay outside the gene matches.

The chain combines TRBV9 with TRBJ2-1, with D possibly TRBD2 on 5 matching bases. The CDR3 contains 14 residues. V shed 3 bases and J shed 6 bases, with 13 bases lying between them. CDR1 and CDR2 (germline): SGDLS, YYNGEE. The CDR3: CASSASSGPNEQFF. Written as DNA, the CDR3 is TGTGCCAGCAGCGCTAGCTCGGGCCCCAATGAGCAGTTCTTC.

This sequence joins TRBV6-5 and TRBJ1-1; D not resolved. Germline lookup yields CDR1 MNHEY and CDR2 SVGAGI. This CDR3 is built from 15 residues. The germline V and J ends were trimmed by 0 bases and 1 base, with 9 bases remaining between them. The DNA for the CDR3 is TGTGCCAGCAGTTACTCGAATTCGGGGAACACTGAAGCTTTCTTT. Protein: CASSYSNSGNTEAFF.

This clone was seen a single time. The chain employs TRBV19 and TRBJ1-1; unclear D gene. With 3 bases removed from V and 4 bases from J, the gap between germline ends came to 9 bases. The CDR3 loop spans 13 amino acids. Germline lookup yields CDR1 LNHDA and CDR2 SQIVND (reference sequence). The CDR3 DNA reads as TGTGCCAGTAGTATGGGCTCGGCCACTGAAGCTTTCTTT. It translates to CASSMGSATEAFF. The variable domain in full, with the rest retrieved from reference TRBV19 and TRBJ1-1, is DGGITQSPKYLFRKEGQNVTLSCEQNLNHDAMYWYRQDPGQGLRLIYYSQIVNDFQKGDIAEGYSVSREKKESFPLTVTSAQKNPTAFYLCASSMGSATEAFFGQGTRLTVV.

This clone was picked up a small number of times. The chain employs TRBV5-1 and TRBJ2-1; no reliable D call. The CDR3 loop spans 13 amino acids. V lost 0 bases, J lost 11 bases, and 12 bases lay in between. Germline V gene data show CDR1 as SGHRS and CDR2 as YFSETQ. The CDR3 nucleotides read TGCGCCAGCAGCTTGGACACACCAGAAAAGCAGTTCTTC. Its translation: CASSLDTPEKQFF.